This TCR beta chain was identified during a study of vaccination effects on CD4 cells after COVID-19. Study as a whole: Cultivation was performed at about 1.8 million PBMC per well with around 9.3 IU/ml IL-2 and approximately 10 ug/ml peptides added.

Measured with immunoSEQ multiplex PCR; TCRdb has only the in-frame clones, and not every one. The sample shows about 46,000 clones, roughly 80% of them seen only once. Details on this clone: Antigen unknown.

The CDR3 runs 17 residues. V dropped 6 bases and J dropped 0 bases, with 15 bases sitting between them. Germline CDR1 reads LNHDA; CDR2 reads SQIVND (reference sequence). Findings and limits, study-wide: Few convalescent patients and no early post-infection timepoints were included in the study.

Cultured cells yielded isolated CD4+ T cells after approximately nine days. Their SARS-CoV-2 infection, verified by PCR, occurred between March and December 2020. A half-medium replacement with IL-2 medium was carried out on days 3 and 7. The material sequenced was CD4+ T cells from PBMCs cultured without peptide, taken before COVID-19 vaccination. The chain combines TRBV19 with TRBJ2-6, with D hard to call. This sequence was found in a human donor who had a prior SARS-CoV-2 infection. Here the CDR3 DNA reads TGTGCCAGTAGCTCGAGAACAGCCAGCTCTGGGGCCAACGTCCTGACTTTC. As protein: CASSSRTASSGANVLTF.